The clone carrying this T cell receptor beta chain was recorded a few times. Allocation to cohorts depended on clinical history reported by the participants. Those designated as exposed participants met a COVID-19 case within 2 weeks before study entry. TCRdb's table, derived via immunoSEQ multiplex PCR, lists solely in-frame clones and lacks some. Of approximately 200,000 clones in the sample, around nine tenths are singletons; the top ten hold roughly 4.5%. This entry is derived from a study of blood T cell repertoires in COVID-19. On the study more broadly: Samples representing acute and convalescent COVID-19 were sourced from the United States, Italy and Spain. Sources were T cells, B-cell-depleted T cells, or PBMCs; the material itself was cDNA or gDNA.

Sequencing was done on a sample of PBMCs or T cells enriched from blood (not recorded which). The receptor was isolated from a woman aged 25 to 39 who had been exposed to COVID-19.

The CDR3 protein is CASKGADASPLHF. For the CDR3, the DNA is TGTGCCAGCAAAGGGGCGGATGCTTCACCCCTCCACTTT. The gene calls are TRBV12-3 or TRBV12-4 and TRBJ1-6, with D maybe TRBD1 (5 bases). The CDR3 totals 13 residues. Between the trimmed V and J ends, which lost 7 bases and 9 bases, there was a span of 13 bases.